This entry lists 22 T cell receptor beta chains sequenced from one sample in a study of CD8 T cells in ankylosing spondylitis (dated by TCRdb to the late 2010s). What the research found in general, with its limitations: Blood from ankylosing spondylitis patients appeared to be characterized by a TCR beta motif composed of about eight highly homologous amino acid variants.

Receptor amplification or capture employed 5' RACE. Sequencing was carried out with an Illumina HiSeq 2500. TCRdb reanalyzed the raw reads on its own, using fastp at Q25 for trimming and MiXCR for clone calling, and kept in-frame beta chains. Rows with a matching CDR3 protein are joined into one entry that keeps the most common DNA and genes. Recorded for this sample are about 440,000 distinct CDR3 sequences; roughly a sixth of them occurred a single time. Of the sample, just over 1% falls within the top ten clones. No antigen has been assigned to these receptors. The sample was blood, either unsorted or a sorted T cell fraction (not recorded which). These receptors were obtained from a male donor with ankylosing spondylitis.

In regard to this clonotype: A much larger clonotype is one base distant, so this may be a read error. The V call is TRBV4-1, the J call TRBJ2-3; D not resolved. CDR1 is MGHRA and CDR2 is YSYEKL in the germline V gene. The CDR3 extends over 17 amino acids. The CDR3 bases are TGCGCCACCAGCCAACCCTTTTTGCAGAGAAACACAGATACGCAGTATTTT. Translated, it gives CATSQPFLQRNTDTQYF.

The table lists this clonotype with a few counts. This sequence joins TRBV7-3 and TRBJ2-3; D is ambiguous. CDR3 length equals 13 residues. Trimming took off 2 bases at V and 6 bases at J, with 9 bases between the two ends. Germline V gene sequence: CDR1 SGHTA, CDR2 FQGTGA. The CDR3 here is CASSLSPKDTQYF. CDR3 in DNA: TGTGCCAGCAGCTTATCTCCCAAGGATACGCAGTATTTT. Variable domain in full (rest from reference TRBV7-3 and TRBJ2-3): GAGVSQTPSNKVTEKGKYVELRCDPISGHTALYWYRQSLGQGPEFLIYFQGTGAADDSGLPNDRFFAVRPEGSVSTLKIQRTERGDSAVYLCASSLSPKDTQYFGPGTRLTVL.

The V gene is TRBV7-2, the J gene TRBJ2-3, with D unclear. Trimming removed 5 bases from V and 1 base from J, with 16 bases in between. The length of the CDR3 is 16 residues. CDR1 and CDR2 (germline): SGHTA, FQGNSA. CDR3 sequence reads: CASSPQNTKGTDTQYF. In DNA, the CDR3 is TGTGCCAGCAGCCCCCAGAATACCAAGGGCACAGATACGCAGTATTTT.

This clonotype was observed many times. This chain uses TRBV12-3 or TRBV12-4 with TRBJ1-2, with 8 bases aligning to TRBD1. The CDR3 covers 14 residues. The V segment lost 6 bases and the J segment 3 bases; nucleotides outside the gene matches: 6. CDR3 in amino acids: CASSPWTGHYGYTF. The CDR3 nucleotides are TGTGCCAGCAGCCCCTGGACAGGGCACTATGGCTACACCTTC.

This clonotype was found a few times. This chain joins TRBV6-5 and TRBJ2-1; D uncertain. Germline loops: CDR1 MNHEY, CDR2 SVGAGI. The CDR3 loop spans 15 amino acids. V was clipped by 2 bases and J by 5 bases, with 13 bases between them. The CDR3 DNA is TGTGCCAGCAGTTACGATCAACTACAAGACAATGAGCAGTTCTTC. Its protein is CASSYDQLQDNEQFF.

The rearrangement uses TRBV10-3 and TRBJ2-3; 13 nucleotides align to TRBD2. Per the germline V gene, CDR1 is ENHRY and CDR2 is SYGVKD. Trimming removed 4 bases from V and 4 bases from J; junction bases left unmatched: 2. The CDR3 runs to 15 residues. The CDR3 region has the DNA TGTGCCATCAGTGGGACTAGCGGGGGTCCAGATACGCAGTATTTT. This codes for CAISGTSGGPDTQYF.

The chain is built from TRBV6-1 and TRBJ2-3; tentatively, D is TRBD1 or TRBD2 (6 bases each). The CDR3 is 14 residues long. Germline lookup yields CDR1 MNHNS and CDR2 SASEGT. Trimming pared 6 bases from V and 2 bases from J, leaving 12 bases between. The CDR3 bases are TGTGCCAGCAGCCGGGGGCCGCACACAGATACGCAGTATTTT. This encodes CASSRGPHTDTQYF.

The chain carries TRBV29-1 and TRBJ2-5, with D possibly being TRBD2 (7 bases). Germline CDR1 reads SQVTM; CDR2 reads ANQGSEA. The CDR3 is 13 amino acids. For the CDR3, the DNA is TGCACCATCTGGGGAGGGGGAGGTGAGACCCAGTACTTC. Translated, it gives CTIWGGGGETQYF.

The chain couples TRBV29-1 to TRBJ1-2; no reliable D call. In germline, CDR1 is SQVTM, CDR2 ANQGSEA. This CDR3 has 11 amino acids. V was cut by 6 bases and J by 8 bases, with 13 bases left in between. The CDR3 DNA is TGCAGCGTCCGACCCGGGGAAGGCTACACCTTC. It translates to CSVRPGEGYTF.

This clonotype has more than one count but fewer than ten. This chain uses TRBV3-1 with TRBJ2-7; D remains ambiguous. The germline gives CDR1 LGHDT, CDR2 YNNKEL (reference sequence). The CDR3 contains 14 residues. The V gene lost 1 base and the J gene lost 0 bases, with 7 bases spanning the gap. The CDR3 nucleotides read TGTGCCAGCAGCCAAGGGTGGAGCTCCTACGAGCAGTACTTC. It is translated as CASSQGWSSYEQYF.

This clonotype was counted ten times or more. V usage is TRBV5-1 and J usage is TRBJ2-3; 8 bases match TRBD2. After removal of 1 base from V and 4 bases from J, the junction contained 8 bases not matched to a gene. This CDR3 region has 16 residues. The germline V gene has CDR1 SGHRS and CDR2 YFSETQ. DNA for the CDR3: TGCGCCAGCAGCTTGCCTCTAGCGGGCGGGGCAGATACGCAGTATTTT. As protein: CASSLPLAGGADTQYF.

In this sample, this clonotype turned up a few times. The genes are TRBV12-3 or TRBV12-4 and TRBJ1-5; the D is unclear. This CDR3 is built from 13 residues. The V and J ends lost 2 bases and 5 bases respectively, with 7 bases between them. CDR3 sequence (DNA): TGTGCCAGCAGTTTAAGCCCCTATCAGCCCCAGCATTTT. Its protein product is CASSLSPYQPQHF.

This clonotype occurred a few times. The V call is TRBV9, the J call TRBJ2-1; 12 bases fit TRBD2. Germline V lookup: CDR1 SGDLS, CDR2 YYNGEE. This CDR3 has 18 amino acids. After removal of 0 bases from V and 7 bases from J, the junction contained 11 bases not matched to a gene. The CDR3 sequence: CASSVVSGGLAGRNEQFF. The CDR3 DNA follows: TGTGCCAGCAGCGTAGTGTCTGGTGGACTAGCGGGAAGGAATGAGCAGTTCTTC.

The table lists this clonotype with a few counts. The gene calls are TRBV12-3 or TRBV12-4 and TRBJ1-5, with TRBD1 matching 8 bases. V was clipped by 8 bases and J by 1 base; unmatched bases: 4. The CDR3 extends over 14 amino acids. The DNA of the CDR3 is TGTGCCAGCGCCAGACAGGGGAGCAATCAGCCCCAGCATTTT. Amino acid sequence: CASARQGSNQPQHF.

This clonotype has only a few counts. DNA of the CDR3: TGCGCCAGCAGCTTGGCCGAAGACGAGCAGTTCTTC. Translation gives CASSLAEDEQFF. This chain links TRBV5-1 with TRBJ2-1, with unresolved D. V was trimmed by 0 bases and J by 10 bases, leaving 8 bases between them. The CDR3 sequence is 12 residues long. The germline CDR1 and CDR2 sequences are SGHRS and YFSETQ.

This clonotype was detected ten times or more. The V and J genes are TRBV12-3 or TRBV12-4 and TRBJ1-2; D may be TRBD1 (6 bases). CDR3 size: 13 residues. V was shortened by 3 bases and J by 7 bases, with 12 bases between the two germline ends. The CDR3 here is CASSLVGASGYTF. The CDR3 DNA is TGTGCCAGCAGTTTGGTGGGGGCGAGTGGCTACACCTTC.

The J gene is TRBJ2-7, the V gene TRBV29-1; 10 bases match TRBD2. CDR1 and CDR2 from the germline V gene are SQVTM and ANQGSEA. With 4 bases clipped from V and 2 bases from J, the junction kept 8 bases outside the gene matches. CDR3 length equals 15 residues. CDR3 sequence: CSVVVVAGGAYEQYF. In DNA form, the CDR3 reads TGCAGCGTTGTGGTCGTAGCGGGGGGTGCCTACGAGCAGTACTTC.

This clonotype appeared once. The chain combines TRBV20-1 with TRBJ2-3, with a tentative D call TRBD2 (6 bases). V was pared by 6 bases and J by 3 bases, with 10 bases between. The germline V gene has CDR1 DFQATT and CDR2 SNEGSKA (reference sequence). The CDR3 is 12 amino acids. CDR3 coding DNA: TGCAGTGCCATAGCGGAAACAGATACGCAGTATTTT. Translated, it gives CSAIAETDTQYF.

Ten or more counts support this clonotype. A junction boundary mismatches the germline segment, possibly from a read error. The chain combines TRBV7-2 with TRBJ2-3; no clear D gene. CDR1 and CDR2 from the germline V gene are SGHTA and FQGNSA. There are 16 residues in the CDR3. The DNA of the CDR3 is TGTGCCAGCACCTTATCCGTGAGACAAGCCACAGATACGCAGTATTTT. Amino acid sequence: CASTLSVRQATDTQYF.

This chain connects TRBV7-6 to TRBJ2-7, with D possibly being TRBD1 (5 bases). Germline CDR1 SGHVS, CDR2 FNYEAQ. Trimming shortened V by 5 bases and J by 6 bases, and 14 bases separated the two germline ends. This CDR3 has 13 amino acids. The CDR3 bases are TGTGCCAGCAGCCTCCGATTAGGGGTCGAGCAGTACTTC. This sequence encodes CASSLRLGVEQYF.

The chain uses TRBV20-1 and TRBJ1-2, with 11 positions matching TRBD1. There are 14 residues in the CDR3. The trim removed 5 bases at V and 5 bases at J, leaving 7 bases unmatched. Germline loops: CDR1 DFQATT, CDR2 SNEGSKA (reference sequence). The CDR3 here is CSAGTGGTMYGYTF. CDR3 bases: TGCAGTGCTGGGACAGGGGGGACTATGTATGGCTACACCTTC.

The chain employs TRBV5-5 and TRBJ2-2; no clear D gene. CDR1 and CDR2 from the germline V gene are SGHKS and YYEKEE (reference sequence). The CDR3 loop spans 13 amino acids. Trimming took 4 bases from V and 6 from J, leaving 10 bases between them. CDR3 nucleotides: TGTGCCAGCAGCCGTCGGGTCCCCGGGGAGCTGTTTTTT. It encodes CASSRRVPGELFF.